This passage covers 15 T cell receptor beta chains from one sample sequenced in a study of cytomegalovirus exposure and HLA in healthy donors. The PCR had 60 Vbeta and 13 Jbeta primers. Only in-frame clones appear in the TCRdb table, and some are missing; sequencing was by immunoSEQ multiplex PCR. Of fewer than 75,000 clones in the sample, under 85% are singletons; the top ten hold 2.5% to 3.5%. The sequenced material came from PBMCs. The receptors originated from a woman under 40 in good health and CMV-seronegative.

The DNA of the CDR3 is TGCGCCAGCAGCCCCCCCCGACAGGGGCTCGAGCAGTACTTC. Translating gives CASSPPRQGLEQYF. V usage is TRBV4-3 and J usage is TRBJ2-7; 8 bases line up with TRBD1. Germline V gene data show CDR1 as LGHNA and CDR2 as YSLEER. The CDR3 is 14 residues long. V lost 4 bases and J lost 6; bases outside the gene matches: 8.

The chain uses TRBV4-3 and TRBJ2-2; perhaps TRBD1 as D (6 bases). Trimming took 0 bases from V and 7 from J, leaving 6 bases between them. CDR3 length: 13 amino acids. The germline V gene has CDR1 LGHNA and CDR2 YSLEER. CDR3 coding DNA: TGCGCCAGCAGCCAAGACAGGGGCGGGGAGCTGTTTTTT. It yields the protein CASSQDRGGELFF.

The J gene is TRBJ2-3, the V gene TRBV5-6; 8 bases are shared with TRBD1. Trimming at V came to 5 bases and at J to 1 base, leaving 3 bases not matched to a gene. The CDR3 consists of 14 residues. CDR1 SGHDT and CDR2 YYEEEE come from the germline V gene. As DNA, the CDR3 is TGTGCCAGCAGGCCGACAGGGGGCACAGATACGCAGTATTTT. Its translation: CASRPTGGTDTQYF.

V is TRBV10-3 and J is TRBJ2-3; 13 positions match TRBD2. V shed 4 bases, J shed 3 bases, and the junction held 7 bases outside the gene matches. CDR3 size: 17 residues. Germline CDR1 ENHRY, CDR2 SYGVKD. CDR3 region: CAISAGTSGKVTDTQYF. The CDR3 DNA reads as TGTGCCATCAGTGCCGGGACTAGCGGGAAAGTGACAGATACGCAGTATTTT.

The J gene is TRBJ2-7, the V gene TRBV5-1; 7 bases are shared with TRBD1. CDR3 size: 14 residues. Per the germline V gene, CDR1 is SGHRS and CDR2 is YFSETQ. The J segment lost 2 bases and the V segment lost 5 bases, leaving 7 bases of the junction unmatched. CDR3 nucleotides: TGCGCCAGCAGTTGGGGCGACAGGGCCTACGAGCAGTACTTC. Its translation: CASSWGDRAYEQYF. Full variable domain (rest looked up from reference TRBV5-1 and TRBJ2-7): KAGVTQTPRYLIKTRGQQVTLSCSPISGHRSVSWYQQTPGQGLQFLFEYFSETQRNKGNFPGRFSGRQFSNSRSEMNVSTLELGDSALYLCASSWGDRAYEQYFGPGTRLTVT.

The chain links TRBV5-6 to TRBJ2-5, with D unresolved. Germline CDR1 SGHDT, CDR2 YYEEEE. V lost 3 bases, J lost 2 bases, and 17 bases lay in between. The CDR3 contains 16 residues. The CDR3 protein is CASSSESTDWQETQYF. CDR3 in DNA: TGTGCCAGCAGCTCTGAATCCACCGACTGGCAAGAGACCCAGTACTTC.

This clone was detected once. This chain uses TRBV6-1 with TRBJ1-2; TRBD1 aligns across 8 bases. The junction had 10 bases not matched to a gene; V was cut back by 7 bases and J by 6 bases. The CDR3 covers 14 residues. CDR1 is MNHNS, CDR2 SASEGT, per germline. CDR3 loop: CASKLDREVHGYTF. The CDR3 nucleotides are TGTGCCAGCAAGCTGGACAGGGAAGTTCATGGCTACACCTTC.

This chain links TRBV30 with TRBJ2-7; possibly TRBD2 for D (6 bases). CDR1 is GTSNPN, CDR2 SVGIG, per germline (reference sequence). Trimming removed 3 bases at V and 4 bases at J, with 13 bases between. The CDR3 sequence is 13 residues long. The CDR3 DNA follows: TGTGCCTGGAGACTACCGGGGGAATACGAGCAGTACTTC. Its translation is CAWRLPGEYEQYF.

This clone was seen a few times. The chain couples TRBV4-3 to TRBJ1-3; D not resolved. This CDR3 has 16 amino acids. Looked up from germline, CDR1 is LGHNA and CDR2 is YSLEER. Trimming cost V 4 bases and J 4 bases, with 17 bases left between them. The CDR3 reads CASSPGQLTAGNTIYF. The CDR3 DNA is TGCGCCAGCAGCCCTGGTCAGTTGACTGCAGGAAACACCATATATTTT.

The rearrangement uses TRBV9 and TRBJ1-1; 8 positions agree with TRBD1. The CDR3 has 15 amino acids. The germline CDR1 and CDR2 sequences are SGDLS and YYNGEE. Trimming cost V 3 bases and J 2 bases; bases outside gene matches: 6. The CDR3: CASSETGQGNTEAFF. In DNA, the CDR3 is TGTGCCAGCAGCGAGACAGGACAGGGAAACACTGAAGCTTTCTTT.

The chain is built from TRBV10-1 and TRBJ2-7, with a weak D call TRBD1 (6 bases). The CDR3 sequence is 14 residues long. The germline gives CDR1 WNHNN, CDR2 SYGVQD (reference sequence). V dropped 9 bases and J dropped 1 base, with 16 bases sitting between them. The CDR3 spells CASDRLRSSYEQYV. The CDR3 nucleotides are TGCGCCAGTGACAGGCTCCGGTCGTCCTACGAGCAGTACGTC.

V gene TRBV29-1 combines with J gene TRBJ1-1; 9 bases map to TRBD1. The CDR3 runs to 13 residues. Trimming removed 5 bases from V and 1 base from J; junction bases left unmatched: 2. The germline V gene has CDR1 SQVTM and CDR2 ANQGSEA. The CDR3 sequence is CSVKDRGNTEAFF. DNA for the CDR3: TGCAGCGTTAAGGACAGGGGGAACACTGAAGCTTTCTTT. The full variable domain, its missing parts supplied by reference TRBV29-1 and TRBJ1-1, is SAVISQKPSRDICQRGTSLTIQCQVDSQVTMMFWYRQQPGQSLTLIATANQGSEATYESGFVIDKFPISRPNLTFSTLTVSNMSPEDSSIYLCSVKDRGNTEAFFGQGTRLTVV.

The chain is built from TRBV5-1 and TRBJ1-3, with 8 bases identical to TRBD1. CDR3 length: 14 amino acids. Unmatched junction bases numbered 2, after V lost 4 bases and J lost 2 bases. The germline V gene has CDR1 SGHRS and CDR2 YFSETQ. This chain's CDR3 is CASSVQGAGNTIYF. CDR3 DNA: TGCGCCAGCAGCGTACAGGGGGCTGGAAACACCATATATTTT.

V gene TRBV5-1 combines with J gene TRBJ1-2, with D possibly being TRBD1 (5 bases). Trimming pared 0 bases from V and 1 base from J, leaving 7 bases between. CDR1 is SGHRS, CDR2 YFSETQ, per germline. This CDR3 contains 14 residues. DNA of the CDR3: TGCGCCAGCAGCTTGGGTGACAGTAACTATGGCTACACCTTC. It codes for CASSLGDSNYGYTF. The whole variable domain, remainder taken from reference TRBV5-1 and TRBJ1-2, is KAGVTQTPRYLIKTRGQQVTLSCSPISGHRSVSWYQQTPGQGLQFLFEYFSETQRNKGNFPGRFSGRQFSNSRSEMNVSTLELGDSALYLCASSLGDSNYGYTFGSGTRLTVV.

The V gene is TRBV7-9, the J gene TRBJ1-1, with a tentative D call TRBD1 (5 bases). This CDR3 has 15 residues. V dropped 2 bases and J dropped 4 bases, with 14 bases sitting between them. Germline V gene lookup returns CDR1 SEHNR and CDR2 FQNEAQ (reference sequence). DNA of the CDR3: TGTGCCAGCAGCTTATTAAGGGCGGGGGGCACTGAAGCTTTCTTT. Its protein product is CASSLLRAGGTEAFF.